This T cell receptor (beta chain) emerged from a study of early T cells in non-severe SARS-CoV-2 infection. Study as a whole: From unsorted whole blood, bulk RNA was sequenced, and the chains remained unpaired. Study conclusions and caveats: VDJdb matching skewed toward anti-spike CD8 responses, missing private and CD4 specificities.

Unique molecular identifiers (one per individual cDNA molecule) were attached. TCRdb itself ran the 5' RACE reads through MiXCR, one entry per CDR3 protein. This table has some 55,000 distinct CDR3 sequences, about 12% appearing once. This clonotype appeared many times. Its antigen is not known. The sample taken for sequencing was whole blood. The receptor's source is an adult who was a healthcare worker with PCR-confirmed SARS-CoV-2 infection or an uninfected control (not recorded which).

The CDR3 loop reads CASSPWQGNTGELFF. The CDR3 DNA sequence: TGTGCCAGCAGCCCTTGGCAGGGGAACACCGGGGAGCTGTTTTTT. This rearrangement joins TRBV3-1 to TRBJ2-2; tentative D call: TRBD1 (5 bases). This CDR3 is 15 amino acids long. CDR1 and CDR2 from the germline V gene are LGHDT and YNNKEL (reference sequence). Trimming cost V 4 bases and J 1 base, with 10 bases left between them.